This record looks at one TCR beta chain sequence and its context. Its recognized antigen is unknown. Base qualities are missing; no much larger clone stands one base away. Reading from cysteine to phenylalanine, the CDR3 counts 15 amino acids. The DNA shown is the 45-base CDR3, in frame from base 1. Ends trimmed: V by 2 bases, J by 5 bases; bases unmatched to a gene: 8. The germline V gene yields SGHRS for CDR1 and YFSETQ for CDR2. Library generation was performed with the immunoSEQ multiplex PCR assay. The immuneACCESS repertoire file appears here via TCRdb, limited to in-frame rearrangements. These files lack a portion of the clones; in checked studies, under half of the deficit traces to unresolved V genes, and the cause of the others is not known. The sample has fewer than 60,000 clones on record, roughly 96% of them singletons. The ten biggest clones cover about 3% of the sample. This record comes from a study of technical replicates of blood from several donors (dated by TCRdb to about 2017).

The sequence links TRBV5-1 to TRBJ1-2; 8 middle bases align to TRBD1. This sequence originates from a human donor in good health. Some clones in this sample may be carry-over from other donors' samples. The sequenced sample consisted of PBMCs. The nucleotides are TGCGCCAGCAGCTTCGGCCGGGACAGGACTTATGGCTACACCTTC. The translation is CASSFGRDRTYGYTF.